The 26 T cell receptor beta chains listed next were all sequenced from one sample in a study of cytomegalovirus exposure and HLA in healthy donors (dated by TCRdb to 2017 to 2019). The library was prepared using the immunoSEQ multiplex PCR assay. The multiplex PCR relied on a mix of 60 forward primers for TCR Vbeta segments and 13 reverse primers for TCR Jbeta segments. TCRdb took over this immuneACCESS table, retaining in-frame rearrangements with V and J assigned. Such tables are incomplete; in checked studies, under half of the missing clones stem from an unresolved V gene, and the remainder is unexplained. For this sample there are approximately 100,000 clones; 75% appear just once. The ten largest clones add up to 2.5% of the sample. Sequencing used PBMCs. The receptor set was obtained from a man in his forties in good health and CMV-seronegative.

This chain joins TRBV27 and TRBJ1-2, with 8 nucleotides matching TRBD1. The CDR3 loop spans 13 amino acids. CDR1 and CDR2 from the germline V gene are MNHEY and SMNVEV (reference sequence). With V trimmed by 5 bases and J by 7 bases, 6 bases remained unmatched. Here the CDR3 DNA reads TGTGCCAGCAGTCCACCAGGGGGCCGTGGCTACACCTTC. Translation gives CASSPPGGRGYTF.

The J gene is TRBJ1-5, the V gene TRBV12-5; D is unresolved. The ends were cut back, 3 bases at V and 0 bases at J, with 15 bases in the middle. The germline V gene encodes CDR1 LGHNT and CDR2 FRNRAP. This CDR3 comprises 17 residues. CDR3 sequence reads: CASGFFPSLLSNQPQHF. The CDR3 DNA is TGTGCTAGTGGTTTTTTCCCGAGCCTGCTTAGCAATCAGCCCCAGCATTTT.

In its sample, this clone is medium-sized. The chain recombines TRBV6-4 with TRBJ1-2, with D unclear. The V gene lost 3 bases and the J gene lost 2 bases, with 7 bases spanning the gap. This CDR3 has 13 amino acids. Germline V CDR1 and CDR2: MRHNA, SNTAGT. The CDR3 nucleotides read TGTGCCAGCAGTGAGCAGGAAAACTATGGCTACACCTTC. Residues: CASSEQENYGYTF.

This clone has a single count. The gene calls are TRBV6-6 and TRBJ1-6; 9 nucleotides agree with TRBD1. The CDR3 runs to 14 residues. Losses at the gene ends were 7 bases for V and 6 bases for J; bases not matched to a gene: 4. The germline CDR1 and CDR2 sequences are MNHNY and SVGAGI (reference sequence). The CDR3 spells CASNPDRGNSPLHF. The CDR3 coding sequence is TGTGCCAGCAACCCGGACAGGGGTAATTCACCCCTCCACTTT.

The chain is built from TRBV5-1 and TRBJ2-5; the match to TRBD2 covers 9 bases. The germline CDR1 and CDR2 sequences are SGHRS and YFSETQ. Trimming cost V 4 bases and J 2 bases; bases outside gene matches: 6. The CDR3 runs to 15 residues. CDR3 coding DNA: TGCGCCAGCAGCCCGGGGAGCGGGGGGCAAGAGACCCAGTACTTC. Its translation is CASSPGSGGQETQYF.

Turning to this clone: The junction shows a germline mismatch at one end, possibly a read error. The chain combines TRBV10-2 with TRBJ2-7, with TRBD2 matching over 16 bases. Germline lookup yields CDR1 WSHSY and CDR2 SAAADI. The CDR3 runs 15 residues. The DNA of the CDR3 is TGCGCCAGCAGGGGACTAGCGGGGGGGCTGTACGGGCAGTACTTC. Residues: CASRGLAGGLYGQYF.

The chain recombines TRBV9 with TRBJ2-3; 11 positions agree with TRBD2. Trimming removed 0 bases from V and 5 bases from J; junction bases left unmatched: 8. Looked up from germline, CDR1 is SGDLS and CDR2 is YYNGEE. This CDR3 comprises 17 residues. In DNA, the CDR3 is TGTGCCAGCAGCGTAGGCTTAGCGGGGGGGCTGAGAGATACGCAGTATTTT. As protein: CASSVGLAGGLRDTQYF.

V and J are TRBV5-1 and TRBJ2-5; maybe TRBD1 (6 bases). Looked up from germline, CDR1 is SGHRS and CDR2 is YFSETQ. The V and J ends lost 4 bases and 5 bases respectively, with 15 bases between them. CDR3 size: 14 residues. DNA of the CDR3: TGCGCCAGCAGCCTATCACAGGGACGGGAGACCCAGTACTTC. It encodes CASSLSQGRETQYF.

V gene TRBV6-1 combines with J gene TRBJ2-2, with 8 bases identical to TRBD1. Germline V lookup: CDR1 MNHNS, CDR2 SASEGT. V shed 2 bases and J 5 bases; nucleotides not matched to a gene: 4. This CDR3 comprises 15 residues. The CDR3 region has the DNA TGTGCCAGCAGTGAATTAAGGACAGGGACCGGGGAGCTGTTTTTT. Protein sequence: CASSELRTGTGELFF.

The V call is TRBV5-1, the J call TRBJ2-2; TRBD2 matches at 9 bases. V dropped 0 bases and J dropped 3; count of bases not matched to a gene: 3. This CDR3 is 16 amino acids long. The V gene's germline CDR1 is SGHRS and CDR2 YFSETQ. CDR3 in amino acids: CASSLVQRGDTGELFF. The DNA for the CDR3 is TGCGCCAGCAGCTTGGTACAGCGGGGGGACACCGGGGAGCTGTTTTTT.

The genes are TRBV5-4 and TRBJ1-2; D is ambiguous. Trimming left V 1 base short and J 10 bases short, with 8 bases between. The CDR3 totals 11 residues. Per the germline V gene, CDR1 is SGHNT and CDR2 is YYREEE (reference sequence). The CDR3 sequence: CASSLSGVYTF. The CDR3, as DNA: TGTGCCAGCAGCTTGTCCGGGGTCTACACCTTC.

This clone was seen more than once but under ten times. The chain has TRBV19 and TRBJ2-7; D is undetermined. The CDR3 spans 14 residues. From germline, CDR1 is LNHDA and CDR2 SQIVND (reference sequence). Trimming cost V 0 bases and J 5 bases, with 11 bases left between them. CDR3 region: CASSIDQRSNEQYF. In nucleotides, the CDR3 is TGTGCCAGTAGTATAGATCAGCGAAGTAACGAGCAGTACTTC.

The V gene is TRBV7-6, the J gene TRBJ2-6; 12 nucleotides match TRBD1. Trimming at V came to 5 bases and at J to 4 bases, leaving 9 bases not matched to a gene. The CDR3 has 18 amino acids. CDR1 is SGHVS, CDR2 FNYEAQ, per germline. CDR3 nucleotide sequence: TGTGCCAGCAGCCAATCGGGACAGGGGGCGCGAGGGGCCAACGTCCTGACTTTC. It codes for CASSQSGQGARGANVLTF. The full variable domain, in which reference TRBV7-6 and TRBJ2-6 provide the parts outside the CDR3, is GAGVSQSPRYKVTKRGQDVALRCDPISGHVSLYWYRQALGQGPEFLTYFNYEAQQDKSGLPNDRFSAERPEGSISTLTIQRTEQRDSAMYRCASSQSGQGARGANVLTFGAGSRLTVL.

This clone was counted only a few times. The genes are TRBV7-9 and TRBJ2-3; 7 bases fit TRBD2. The V gene's germline CDR1 is SEHNR and CDR2 FQNEAQ (reference sequence). The length of the CDR3 is 16 residues. The J segment lost 7 bases and the V segment lost 5 bases, leaving 15 bases of the junction unmatched. The DNA of the CDR3 is TGTGCCAGCAGCGGGAGGGACCGACAAGGGTTAAATACGCAGTATTTT. Translating gives CASSGRDRQGLNTQYF.

This clone has more than one count but fewer than ten. This chain links TRBV19 with TRBJ2-2, with 8 positions matching TRBD1. Germline assignment: CDR1 LNHDA and CDR2 SQIVND (reference sequence). The J segment lost 7 bases and the V segment lost 6 bases, leaving 7 bases of the junction unmatched. The CDR3 sequence is 14 residues long. The DNA for the CDR3 is TGTGCCAGTAGCCGGGACAGGCTTATCGGGGAGCTGTTTTTT. Protein sequence: CASSRDRLIGELFF. Based on the CDR3 plus reference TRBV19 and TRBJ2-2, the full variable domain is DGGITQSPKYLFRKEGQNVTLSCEQNLNHDAMYWYRQDPGQGLRLIYYSQIVNDFQKGDIAEGYSVSREKKESFPLTVTSAQKNPTAFYLCASSRDRLIGELFFGEGSRLTVL.

This sequence joins TRBV2 and TRBJ1-1, with 8 bases that match TRBD1. The ends lost 5 bases at V and 3 bases at J; junction bases unmatched: 8. The CDR3 has 15 amino acids. Germline assignment: CDR1 SNHLY and CDR2 FYNNEI. The CDR3 sequence: CASSPGQGAHTEAFF. The CDR3 DNA follows: TGTGCCAGCAGTCCGGGGCAGGGGGCTCACACTGAAGCTTTCTTT.

This rearrangement joins TRBV9 to TRBJ2-6, with TRBD2 matching 7 bases. Germline CDR1 and CDR2: SGDLS and YYNGEE. The CDR3 runs 15 residues. J lost 2 bases, V lost 5 bases, and 4 bases had no gene match. The CDR3 nucleotides read TGTGCCAGCAGGGGGGGAGGGGCTGGGGCCAACGTCCTGACTTTC. It translates to CASRGGGAGANVLTF.

The chain combines TRBV15 with TRBJ1-5; 8 bases fit TRBD1. There are 14 residues in the CDR3. V shed 2 bases and J 6 bases; nucleotides not matched to a gene: 3. CDR1 is LNHNV and CDR2 is YYDKDF in the germline V gene (reference sequence). Written as DNA, the CDR3 is TGTGCCACCAGCAGATCGGGGACAGGTCAGCCCCAGCATTTT. This encodes CATSRSGTGQPQHF. Combining the CDR3 with reference TRBV15 and TRBJ1-5 gives the whole variable domain DAMVIQNPRYQVTQFGKPVTLSCSQTLNHNVMYWYQQKSSQAPKLLFHYYDKDFNNEADTPDNFQSRRPNTSFCFLDIRSPGLGDTAMYLCATSRSGTGQPQHFGDGTRLSIL.

The J gene is TRBJ1-3, the V gene TRBV10-1, with D uncertain. The CDR3 length is 14 residues. V gave up 3 bases and J gave up 0 bases, with 6 bases separating them. Germline loops: CDR1 WNHNN, CDR2 SYGVQD (reference sequence). The CDR3 loop is CASSDSNSGNTIYF. Written as DNA, the CDR3 is TGCGCCAGCAGTGACAGTAACTCTGGAAACACCATATATTTT.

V is TRBV4-1 and J is TRBJ1-1; the match to TRBD1 covers 10 bases. CDR3 size: 18 residues. Germline V gene lookup returns CDR1 MGHRA and CDR2 YSYEKL. With 0 bases clipped from V and 1 base from J, the junction kept 8 bases outside the gene matches. The CDR3 DNA follows: TGCGCCAGCAGCCAAGATCTGGGACAGGGGTGGAAGAACACTGAAGCTTTCTTT. Its translation: CASSQDLGQGWKNTEAFF.

This chain joins TRBV5-1 and TRBJ1-1, with 10 positions matching TRBD1. Losses at the gene ends were 4 bases for V and 5 bases for J; bases not matched to a gene: 8. From germline, CDR1 is SGHRS and CDR2 YFSETQ. There are 15 residues in the CDR3. CDR3 protein: CASSTRQGAGTEAFF. The DNA of the CDR3 is TGCGCCAGCAGCACCAGACAGGGGGCGGGGACTGAAGCTTTCTTT.

The J gene is TRBJ2-4, the V gene TRBV4-2; D is unresolved. CDR1 is LGHNA, CDR2 YNFKEQ, per germline. V gave up 4 bases and J gave up 0 bases, with 7 bases separating them. This CDR3 is built from 14 residues. The CDR3 loop reads CASSPVLAKNIQYF. The CDR3 coding sequence is TGTGCCAGCAGCCCCGTCCTAGCCAAAAACATTCAGTACTTC.

In this sample, this clone turned up once. V and J are TRBV7-6 and TRBJ1-1; 8 bases align to TRBD1. CDR1 is SGHVS and CDR2 is FNYEAQ in the germline V gene. CDR3 size: 15 residues. Trimming took 1 base from V and 5 from J; bases not matched to a gene: 6. The CDR3 reads CASSLVGTGQTEAFF. The DNA of the CDR3 is TGTGCCAGCAGCTTAGTTGGGACAGGCCAAACTGAAGCTTTCTTT.

The rearrangement joins TRBV5-1 to TRBJ2-3, with no clear D. Germline V gene lookup returns CDR1 SGHRS and CDR2 YFSETQ. This CDR3 is 12 amino acids long. V was pared by 1 base and J by 6 bases, with 6 bases between. CDR3 sequence reads: CASSLPEDTQYF. CDR3 in DNA: TGCGCCAGCAGCTTGCCCGAGGATACGCAGTATTTT.

V and J are TRBV15 and TRBJ1-5, with 7 bases identical to TRBD1. CDR3 size: 17 residues. Germline loops: CDR1 LNHNV, CDR2 YYDKDF (reference sequence). V dropped 2 bases and J dropped 1; count of bases not matched to a gene: 8. As DNA, the CDR3 is TGTGCCACCAGCAGACTACAGGGGCGGAGGAGCAATCAGCCCCAGCATTTT. It translates to CATSRLQGRRSNQPQHF.

The chain links TRBV28 to TRBJ1-5; a weak D match, TRBD1 (5 bases). Trimming left V 6 bases short and J 9 bases short, with 18 bases between. Germline loops: CDR1 MDHEN, CDR2 SYDVKM. The CDR3 loop spans 14 amino acids. The chain's CDR3 is CASRETGSGGPQHF. The CDR3 coding sequence is TGTGCCAGCAGGGAGACCGGGTCGGGGGGGCCCCAGCATTTT.